One and the same sample provided the 13 T cell receptor beta chains below, sequenced in a study of T cells in women clearing cervical HPV infection. TCRdb's table, derived via immunoSEQ multiplex PCR, lists solely in-frame clones and lacks some. The repertoire table contains roughly 30,000 clones. The sample was blood buffy coat. These receptors originate from a woman aged 18-69 years with a cervical HPV16 infection that either progressed to CIN3+ or cleared (not recorded which).

About this clone: The read falls 3 residues short of the CDR3 end, and the missing part is taken from the germline J gene. The V call is TRBV7-2, the J call TRBJ2-3, with 9 bases fitting TRBD1. This CDR3 comprises 15 residues. Germline CDR1 is SGHTA and CDR2 is FQGNSA. J was trimmed by 3 bases and V by 4 bases; bases with no gene match: 5. This chain's CDR3 is CASSSTGGATDTQYF. The sequenced CDR3 bases are TGTGCCAGCAGCTCCACAGGGGGCGCAACAGATACG.

Regarding this clone: The CDR3 extends 3 residues past the end of the read, so its final part is completed from the germline J gene. The rearrangement uses TRBV2 and TRBJ1-2, with 7 bases matching TRBD1. The CDR3 totals 16 residues. V lost 6 bases and J lost 0; bases outside the gene matches: 10. CDR1 SNHLY and CDR2 FYNNEI come from the germline V gene. CDR3 residues: CASSMTGSPSNYGYTF. Partial CDR3 DNA: TGTGCCAGCAGCATGACAGGGAGTCCTTCTAACTATGGC.

On this clone: The read is 3 residues too short to cover the CDR3 end, so that end is filled in from the germline J gene. The chain links TRBV2 to TRBJ1-5; D is unresolved. CDR3 size: 14 residues. V was clipped by 7 bases and J by 3 bases, with 13 bases between them. In germline, CDR1 is SNHLY, CDR2 FYNNEI. The DNA read from the CDR3 is TGTGCCAGCAAGGTCGGGGTCGTCAATCAGCCC. Translated, it gives CASKVGVVNQP. The whole CDR3 region reads CASKVGVVNQPQHF.

Notes on this clone: The junction and the germline gene differ at one end; a read error may be behind it. From the germline J gene comes the end of the CDR3, since the read stops 3 residues before it. V and J are TRBV7-8 and TRBJ2-2; no clear D gene. The germline CDR1 and CDR2 sequences are SGHVS and FQNEAQ. The CDR3 has 14 amino acids. The CDR3: CARSFCLNTGELFF. The DNA read from the CDR3 is TGTGCCCGCAGCTTTTGTCTCAACACCGGGGAG.

Partial CDR3 DNA: TGTGCCAGCACCGAGGGGCTAGGAATCAAGCGCACAGATACG. Amino acid sequence: CASTEGLGIKRTDT. The entire CDR3 protein is CASTEGLGIKRTDTQYF. The chain recombines TRBV2 with TRBJ2-3; D could derive from TRBD1 or TRBD2 (5 bases each). The DNA ends 3 residues before the CDR3 does, and the rest of the CDR3 is filled in from the germline J gene. The CDR3 is made up of 17 amino acids. Germline CDR1 SNHLY, CDR2 FYNNEI. V lost 7 bases to trimming and J lost 1 base, with 21 bases between them.

A word on this clone: The missing CDR3 end, 3 residues past where the read stops, is filled in from the germline J gene. The chain joins TRBV5-5 to TRBJ2-5; D uncertain. CDR1 and CDR2 (germline): SGHKS, YYEKEE (reference sequence). The CDR3 contains 13 residues. V dropped 4 bases and J dropped 5 bases, with 12 bases sitting between them. The covered CDR3 bases are TGTGCCAGCAGCCTGTGGTCCGGTGAGACC. This encodes CASSLWSGET. The full CDR3 reads CASSLWSGETQYF.

Of note for this clone: The read ends 3 residues before the CDR3 terminus; that terminus is restored from the germline J gene. This chain uses TRBV18 with TRBJ1-2; no clear D gene. Germline CDR1 is KGHSH and CDR2 is LQKENI. This CDR3 has 12 amino acids. CDR3 residues: CASSEISHGYTF. The sequenced part of the CDR3 DNA is TGTGCCAGCTCCGAAATTAGTCACGGC.

Concerning this clone: The CDR3 goes on 3 residues after the read ends, and that part is filled in from the germline J gene. The V and J genes are TRBV5-1 and TRBJ2-1; 11 nucleotides match TRBD2. This CDR3 is 15 amino acids long. Germline assignment: CDR1 SGHRS and CDR2 YFSETQ. Unmatched junction bases numbered 5, after V lost 2 bases and J lost 7 bases. The CDR3 region is CASSFSGGAINEQFF. Partial CDR3 DNA: TGCGCCAGCAGCTTTAGCGGGGGGGCCATAAATGAG.

Worth noting for this clone: The sequence runs out 3 residues before the end of the CDR3; the remainder is reconstructed from the germline J gene. The rearrangement links TRBV12-3 or TRBV12-4 to TRBJ2-3, with 7 bases identical to TRBD1. The CDR3 is 16 amino acids. The CDR3: CASSLIGQVEQETQYF. The sequenced CDR3 bases are TGTGCCAGCAGTTTAATAGGACAGGTCGAACAAGAGACG.

A word on this clone: The read ends 3 residues before the CDR3 terminus; that terminus is restored from the germline J gene. The V and J genes are TRBV11-2 and TRBJ1-1; a weak D match, TRBD1 (5 bases). Germline loops: CDR1 SGHAT, CDR2 FQNNGV. CDR3 length: 14 residues. Trimming took off 5 bases at V and 6 bases at J, with 16 bases between the two ends. The DNA read from the CDR3 is TGTGCCAGCAGCCCCCGGGACTTCGGGGCTGAA. It is translated as CASSPRDFGAE. The full CDR3 is CASSPRDFGAEAFF.

A note on this clone: With the read ending 3 residues before the CDR3 end, the germline J gene is used to fill in that end. The gene calls are TRBV18 and TRBJ2-1; 12 bases fit TRBD2. The CDR3 runs 20 residues. CDR1 and CDR2 from the germline V gene are KGHSH and LQKENI. The junction had 12 bases not matched to a gene; V was cut back by 1 base and J by 2 bases. CDR3 DNA (partial): TGTGCCAGCTCACCACGGCCTAGCGGGAGGGCCACACGGACCTACAATGAG. Translated: CASSPRPSGRATRTYNE. The CDR3, in full, reads CASSPRPSGRATRTYNEQFF.

Concerning this clone itself: With the read ending 3 residues before the CDR3 end, the germline J gene is used to fill in that end. The chain is built from TRBV20-1 and TRBJ1-6, with D possibly being TRBD1 (5 bases). The CDR3 covers 15 residues. Germline CDR1 reads DFQATT; CDR2 reads SNEGSKA (reference sequence). V was shortened by 6 bases and J by 8 bases, with 20 bases between the two germline ends. This chain's CDR3 is CSAPDVRDLDSPLHF. The covered CDR3 bases are TGCAGTGCCCCAGATGTCAGGGATTTGGATTCACCC.

As to this clone: Read sequence stops 3 residues before the CDR3 end, and the germline J gene provides the missing end. The chain has TRBV20-1 and TRBJ2-1; 10 bases align to TRBD2. J was trimmed by 4 bases and V by 6 bases; bases with no gene match: 9. From germline, CDR1 is DFQATT and CDR2 SNEGSKA (reference sequence). This CDR3 contains 15 residues. The DNA read from the CDR3 is TGCAGTGCCCCCGATAGCGGGGGGCCATACAATGAG. Translation gives CSAPDSGGPYNE. The complete CDR3 reads CSAPDSGGPYNEQFF.